This is a list of T cell receptor beta chains from one sample in a study of blood T cell repertoires in COVID-19. Libraries were prepared by immunoSEQ multiplex PCR; TCRdb keeps only in-frame clonotypes and omits some of them. The sample includes roughly 180,000 clones, 75% to 90% of them seen just once. The source material was PBMCs or T cells enriched from blood (not recorded which). These receptors were collected from a woman in her 30s who had recovered from COVID-19. The CDR3 runs from the conserved cysteine through the conserved F or W. Fields, in order: J gene, D gene, clone size, V gene, CDR3 DNA, CDR3 protein. The D gene is left open where the match is weak. Not all rows give a size; the values are once, few, many and, for expanded clones, a class.

j_gene: TRBJ2-3; d_gene: TRBD2; abundance: NA; v_gene: TRBV18; CDR3nt: TGTGCCAGCTCACCAGGCGGGGGGAGAGATACGCAGTATTTT; CDR3aa: CASSPGGGRDTQYF
j_gene: TRBJ2-5; d_gene: NA; abundance: NA; v_gene: TRBV29-1; CDR3nt: TGCAGCGTTCTCCCCCGGGGGGAGACCCAGTACTTC; CDR3aa: CSVLPRGETQYF
j_gene: TRBJ2-5; d_gene: NA; abundance: NA; v_gene: TRBV5-6; CDR3nt: TGTGCCAGCAGCCGGGACACCCAAGAGACCCAGTACTTC; CDR3aa: CASSRDTQETQYF
j_gene: TRBJ1-5; d_gene: NA; abundance: NA; v_gene: TRBV5-6; CDR3nt: TGTGCCAGCAGCTTGTACAGGGAGAGTCAGCCCCAGCATTTT; CDR3aa: CASSLYRESQPQHF
j_gene: TRBJ2-7; d_gene: TRBD1; abundance: NA; v_gene: TRBV27; CDR3nt: TGTGCCAGCAGTCGAGCCGGGACAGGGGTTTACGAGCAGTACTTC; CDR3aa: CASSRAGTGVYEQYF
j_gene: TRBJ1-1; d_gene: NA; abundance: NA; v_gene: TRBV27; CDR3nt: TGTGCCAGCAGCCTAGCTGGACAGAAGAACACTGAAGCTTTCTTT; CDR3aa: CASSLAGQKNTEAFF
j_gene: TRBJ1-4; d_gene: TRBD1; abundance: few; v_gene: TRBV30; CDR3nt: TGTGCCTGGCGGGGACAGGGGACTAATGAAAAACTGTTTTTT; CDR3aa: CAWRGQGTNEKLFF
j_gene: TRBJ1-1; d_gene: NA; abundance: few; v_gene: TRBV25-1; CDR3nt: TGTGCCAGCAGTGAATATAGCGTGACGAACACTGAAGCTTTCTTT; CDR3aa: CASSEYSVTNTEAFF
j_gene: TRBJ2-7; d_gene: TRBD2; abundance: NA; v_gene: TRBV11-3; CDR3nt: TGTGCCAGCAGCTTAGCGGGAGGGCCGGACGAGCAGTACTTC; CDR3aa: CASSLAGGPDEQYF
j_gene: TRBJ2-7; d_gene: NA; abundance: NA; v_gene: TRBV15; CDR3nt: TGTGCCACCAGCGCCTCGGTCGCCTACGAGCAGTACTTC; CDR3aa: CATSASVAYEQYF